Below are 27 T cell receptor beta chains sequenced from a single sample in a study of CD8 T cells in ankylosing spondylitis (dated by TCRdb to the late 2010s). No antigen is known for these receptors. The library came from 5' RACE. Data came from an Illumina HiSeq 2500. TCRdb ran its own pipeline on the public reads, namely fastp trimming at Q25 and MiXCR clone calling, and kept in-frame beta chains. One record per CDR3 amino acid sequence lists the most common genes and DNA. Across this sample there are some 400,000 distinct CDR3 sequences, with approximately 20% seen only once. The top ten hold about 16% of the sample. The study at large found these results: Blood from ankylosing spondylitis patients appeared to be characterized by a TCR beta motif made up of fewer than ten highly homologous amino acid variants.

The specimen sequenced was blood, either unsorted or a sorted T cell fraction (not recorded which). The receptors originated from a male donor with ankylosing spondylitis.

This clonotype has only a few counts. This rearrangement joins TRBV28 to TRBJ2-2, with D possibly being TRBD1 (6 bases). CDR3 length: 17 amino acids. Germline values: CDR1 MDHEN, CDR2 SYDVKM. The V and J ends lost 2 bases and 0 bases respectively, with 13 bases between them. CDR3 protein: CASSLGGTGTNTGELFF. The CDR3 DNA reads TGTGCCAGCAGTTTAGGGGGTACAGGGACGAACACCGGGGAGCTGTTTTTT.

This clonotype turned up a few times. V gene TRBV7-2 combines with J gene TRBJ1-6, with TRBD1 matching 11 bases. The CDR3 sequence is 14 residues long. Trimming cost V 6 bases and J 9 bases; bases outside gene matches: 4. CDR1 and CDR2 from the germline V gene are SGHTA and FQGNSA. The CDR3 protein is CASSPGQGVSPLHF. The DNA of the CDR3 is TGTGCCAGCAGTCCGGGACAGGGGGTTTCACCCCTCCACTTT.

This clonotype has more than one count but fewer than ten. V is TRBV12-3 or TRBV12-4 and J is TRBJ1-3; D might be TRBD1 (6 bases). The CDR3 runs 14 residues. V was shortened by 7 bases and J by 2 bases, with 12 bases between the two germline ends. The CDR3 reads CASTTRTAGNTIYF. CDR3 nucleotide sequence: TGTGCCAGCACGACTCGGACAGCTGGAAACACCATATATTTT.

The chain employs TRBV5-1 and TRBJ1-2, with a weak D call TRBD1 (6 bases). V lost 4 bases, J lost 4 bases, and 14 bases lay in between. The CDR3 length is 14 residues. Per germline, CDR1 SGHRS and CDR2 YFSETQ. In DNA form, the CDR3 reads TGCGCCAGCAGCACAGGACAGAAGGTCTATGGCTACACCTTC. Residues: CASSTGQKVYGYTF.

The chain links TRBV29-1 to TRBJ2-1; D is perhaps TRBD1 (6 bases). This CDR3 region has 12 residues. V was cut by 4 bases and J by 7 bases, with 11 bases left in between. CDR1 SQVTM and CDR2 ANQGSEA come from the germline V gene. For the CDR3, the DNA is TGCAGCGTTGCGCACAGGGTGAATGAGCAGTTCTTC. Amino acid sequence: CSVAHRVNEQFF.

This chain connects TRBV9 to TRBJ2-1, with D maybe TRBD1 (7 bases). The V and J ends lost 1 base and 2 bases respectively, with 13 bases between them. Germline assignment: CDR1 SGDLS and CDR2 YYNGEE. This CDR3 has 16 amino acids. The CDR3 loop reads CASSVRDREAYNEQFF. For the CDR3, the DNA is TGTGCCAGCAGCGTACGAGACAGGGAGGCCTACAATGAGCAGTTCTTC.

J is TRBJ2-1 and V is TRBV6-1; no definite D call. The CDR3 has 12 residues. Trimming removed 8 bases from V and 8 bases from J, with 13 bases in between. Per the germline V gene, CDR1 is MNHNS and CDR2 is SASEGT. CDR3 protein: CASYLGFHEQFF. CDR3 nucleotides: TGTGCCAGCTACCTGGGTTTCCATGAGCAGTTCTTC.

The rearrangement links TRBV5-1 to TRBJ2-3, with TRBD2 matching 10 bases. CDR3 length: 17 residues. Trimming at V came to 0 bases and at J to 2 bases, leaving 6 bases not matched to a gene. CDR1 is SGHRS, CDR2 YFSETQ, per germline. CDR3 residues: CASSLAATSGNTDTQYF. CDR3 bases: TGCGCCAGCAGCTTGGCAGCAACTAGCGGGAACACAGATACGCAGTATTTT.

The rearrangement uses TRBV20-1 and TRBJ1-2; TRBD1 is a possible D gene (6 bases). V was pared by 1 base and J by 4 bases, with 16 bases between. CDR3 length: 15 residues. Germline V CDR1 and CDR2: DFQATT, SNEGSKA (reference sequence). CDR3 nucleotides: TGCAGTGCTAGAGCCAGGGGAGGTCTTGCCTATGGCTACACCTTC. It is translated as CSARARGGLAYGYTF.

The chain is built from TRBV20-1 and TRBJ2-7; 8 bases are shared with TRBD1. Germline CDR1 is DFQATT and CDR2 is SNEGSKA (reference sequence). This CDR3 region has 14 residues. J lost 1 base, V lost 6 bases, and 8 bases had no gene match. DNA of the CDR3: TGCAGTGCCACCGGACAGGGCATTTCCTACGAGCAGTACTTC. It yields the protein CSATGQGISYEQYF.

This clonotype was observed a handful of times. J is TRBJ2-3 and V is TRBV25-1; 10 bases fit TRBD1. The CDR3 has 13 amino acids. J lost 3 bases, V lost 8 bases, and 2 bases had no gene match. Per the germline V gene, CDR1 is MGHDK and CDR2 is SYGVNS. The CDR3 coding sequence is TGTGCCAGCGGGGGACAGGGGACAGATACGCAGTATTTT. It specifies CASGGQGTDTQYF.

This clonotype occurred once. The CDR3 protein is CASSPGQGSNNEQFF. The CDR3 DNA reads TGTGCCAGCAGCCCAGGACAGGGTTCTAACAATGAGCAGTTCTTC. The chain is built from TRBV9 and TRBJ2-1; 8 nucleotides align to TRBD1. With V trimmed by 4 bases and J by 5 bases, 8 bases remained unmatched. The CDR3 extends over 15 amino acids. CDR1 is SGDLS and CDR2 is YYNGEE in the germline V gene. The complete variable domain, with remaining parts taken from reference TRBV9 and TRBJ2-1, reads DSGVTQTPKHLITATGQRVTLRCSPRSGDLSVYWYQQSLDQGLQFLIQYYNGEERAKGNILERFSAQQFPDLHSELNLSSLELGDSALYFCASSPGQGSNNEQFFGPGTRLTVL.

The chain's CDR3 is CASSQDLSEGQTQYF. CDR3 coding DNA: TGTGCCAGCAGCCAAGATCTCTCGGAGGGCCAGACCCAGTACTTC. The chain links TRBV3-1 to TRBJ2-5, with a tentative D call TRBD2 (6 bases). The CDR3 runs to 15 residues. CDR1 is LGHDT, CDR2 YNNKEL, per germline (reference sequence). V gave up 0 bases and J gave up 6 bases, with 14 bases separating them.

The chain links TRBV2 to TRBJ2-1; tentatively, D is TRBD1 or TRBD2 (5 bases each). The CDR3 has 12 amino acids. The germline gives CDR1 SNHLY, CDR2 FYNNEI. The V end was cut by 6 bases, the J end by 9 bases, with 12 bases between. The CDR3 region is CASRETGGEQFF. In DNA form, the CDR3 reads TGTGCCAGCAGGGAAACTGGGGGTGAGCAGTTCTTC.

The V and J genes are TRBV27 and TRBJ2-7; D might be TRBD2 (5 bases). Trimming shortened V by 6 bases and J by 2 bases, and 17 bases separated the two germline ends. The CDR3 is made up of 15 amino acids. The germline V gene encodes CDR1 MNHEY and CDR2 SMNVEV (reference sequence). CDR3 amino acids: CASSQAGRVPYEQYF. The DNA for the CDR3 is TGTGCCAGCAGCCAGGCGGGCAGAGTGCCCTACGAGCAGTACTTC.

There are a few counts of this clonotype. The chain recombines TRBV2 with TRBJ2-2, with 8 bases lining up with TRBD1. Trimming took 5 bases from V and 5 from J; bases not matched to a gene: 10. The length of the CDR3 is 16 residues. Germline CDR1 is SNHLY and CDR2 is FYNNEI. The CDR3 region is CASSRIRGPGTGELFF. The CDR3 DNA follows: TGTGCCAGCAGTCGGATCAGGGGGCCGGGGACCGGGGAGCTGTTTTTT.

V is TRBV4-2 and J is TRBJ2-1, with TRBD2 as a possible D gene (5 bases). Germline assignment: CDR1 LGHNA and CDR2 YNFKEQ. This CDR3 is 19 amino acids long. V lost 0 bases, J lost 0 bases, and 18 bases lay in between. For the CDR3, the DNA is TGTGCCAGCAGCCAAGATTATCTGCGAGGGAGCTTCTCCTACAATGAGCAGTTCTTC. This sequence encodes CASSQDYLRGSFSYNEQFF.

The chain is built from TRBV20-1 and TRBJ1-5; D gene ambiguous. This CDR3 comprises 14 residues. Looked up from germline, CDR1 is DFQATT and CDR2 is SNEGSKA (reference sequence). V lost 7 bases and J 0 bases, leaving 13 bases between the germline ends. The DNA of the CDR3 is TGCAGTGTTACCGAGGCGTATAGCAATCAGCCCCAGCATTTT. It specifies CSVTEAYSNQPQHF.

DNA for the CDR3: TGTGCCAGCAGTTCGACTAGCGGGAGCACAGATACGCAGTATTTT. It translates to CASSSTSGSTDTQYF. The chain links TRBV12-3 or TRBV12-4 to TRBJ2-3, with 10 bases that match TRBD2. The CDR3 runs to 15 residues. Trimming at V came to 4 bases and at J to 0 bases, leaving 1 base not matched to a gene.

The genes are TRBV12-3 or TRBV12-4 and TRBJ2-1; D uncertain. V was trimmed by 7 bases and J by 1 base, leaving 11 bases between them. CDR3 length: 14 amino acids. The CDR3 here is CASNRDWSYNEQFF. The CDR3 nucleotides are TGTGCCAGCAACAGAGACTGGTCCTACAATGAGCAGTTCTTC.

This clonotype turned up a few times. CDR3 loop: CASSRGGPDEQYF. The CDR3 DNA is TGTGCCAGCAGCCGTGGAGGGCCCGACGAGCAGTACTTC. The rearrangement joins TRBV6-1 to TRBJ2-7, with D possibly TRBD2 on 6 matching bases. CDR3 size: 13 residues. From germline, CDR1 is MNHNS and CDR2 SASEGT. V was clipped by 6 bases and J by 5 bases, with 14 bases between them.

V gene TRBV3-1 combines with J gene TRBJ2-3; D uncertain. The germline V and J ends were trimmed by 0 bases and 2 bases, with 9 bases remaining between them. The CDR3 has 15 residues. The germline V gene has CDR1 LGHDT and CDR2 YNNKEL (reference sequence). This CDR3 is CASSQDVMATDTQYF. Written as DNA, the CDR3 is TGTGCCAGCAGCCAAGACGTAATGGCCACAGATACGCAGTATTTT.

The gene calls are TRBV10-3 and TRBJ2-2; D unclear. The CDR3 runs 14 residues. Germline V gene lookup returns CDR1 ENHRY and CDR2 SYGVKD. The V gene lost 4 bases and the J gene lost 2 bases, with 8 bases spanning the gap. Here the CDR3 reads CAISGTDNTGELFF. The CDR3 DNA follows: TGTGCCATCAGTGGGACGGATAACACCGGGGAGCTGTTTTTT.

V and J are TRBV6-2 or TRBV6-3 and TRBJ2-1, with a possible D match to TRBD1 (6 bases). V was trimmed by 6 bases and J by 9 bases, leaving 24 bases between them. From germline, CDR1 is MNHEY and CDR2 SVGEGT. The CDR3 extends over 16 amino acids. The CDR3 region is CASRPAWAQGFGEQFF. CDR3 DNA: TGTGCCAGCAGACCCGCCTGGGCGCAGGGGTTCGGTGAGCAGTTCTTC.

This clonotype turned up a few times. The CDR3 protein is CASSVEQPGELFF. As DNA, the CDR3 is TGTGCCAGCAGCGTTGAACAGCCCGGGGAGCTGTTTTTT. V is TRBV21-1 and J is TRBJ2-2. TRBV21-1 is designated a pseudogene. This CDR3 contains 13 residues.

This clonotype was counted between two and nine times. The chain uses TRBV6-1 and TRBJ2-5, with 13 bases identical to TRBD2. V shed 6 bases, J shed 2 bases, and the junction held 3 bases outside the gene matches. The CDR3 runs 15 residues. Germline V gives CDR1 MNHNS, CDR2 SASEGT. CDR3 in DNA: TGTGCCAGCAGCACGGGACTAGCGGGACAAGAGACCCAGTACTTC. Residues: CASSTGLAGQETQYF.

This chain connects TRBV18 to TRBJ1-1; tentative D call: TRBD1 (5 bases). V was clipped by 3 bases and J by 8 bases, with 13 bases between them. Germline V gene data show CDR1 as KGHSH and CDR2 as LQKENI. The CDR3 extends over 13 amino acids. The CDR3 coding sequence is TGTGCCAGCTCACCCTCCGACAGCCGGGAAGCTTTCTTT. It translates to CASSPSDSREAFF.